The 23 T cell receptor beta chains in this list originate from one sample, sequenced in a study of cytomegalovirus exposure and HLA in healthy donors. The PCR made use of 60 Vbeta and 13 Jbeta primers. TCRdb keeps only in-frame clones here, not all; method: immunoSEQ multiplex PCR. There are about 200,000 clones in the sample; roughly 85% occur only once, and approximately 1.8% lies in the top ten. The sequenced sample was PBMCs. These receptors all come from a male donor in good health and CMV-seronegative.

The chain combines TRBV6-5 with TRBJ2-2; 10 bases align to TRBD1. The V gene end was trimmed by 4 bases and the J gene end by 4 bases; junction bases not matched to a gene: 6. Germline V gene lookup returns CDR1 MNHEY and CDR2 SVGAGI. The CDR3 has 16 residues. CDR3 DNA: TGTGCCAGCAGTTTCGGGACAGGGGTTACCACCGGGGAGCTGTTTTTT. Residues: CASSFGTGVTTGELFF.

The gene calls are TRBV5-4 and TRBJ1-4; 9 nucleotides agree with TRBD1. There are 14 residues in the CDR3. V lost 4 bases, J lost 6 bases, and 4 bases stayed unmatched. CDR1 and CDR2 from the germline V gene are SGHNT and YYREEE (reference sequence). The DNA for the CDR3 is TGTGCCAGCAGCATGGGACAGGGCGATGAAAAACTGTTTTTT. Translated: CASSMGQGDEKLFF.

The chain is built from TRBV28 and TRBJ2-7; tentative D call: TRBD2 (5 bases). CDR3 size: 15 residues. The V and J ends lost 7 bases and 2 bases respectively, with 18 bases between them. Germline V lookup: CDR1 MDHEN, CDR2 SYDVKM. The CDR3 nucleotides are TGTGCCAGCATTTCGGGGAGTCTTTCCCCCTACGAGCAGTACTTC. Protein: CASISGSLSPYEQYF.

The chain employs TRBV2 and TRBJ1-4, with a tentative D call TRBD1 (6 bases). The germline V gene has CDR1 SNHLY and CDR2 FYNNEI. Trimming removed 6 bases from V and 6 bases from J, with 17 bases in between. This CDR3 has 15 residues. The CDR3 nucleotides read TGTGCCAGCAGGCTTACGGGACACGGAGATGAAAAACTGTTTTTT. Protein: CASRLTGHGDEKLFF. The full variable domain, in which reference TRBV2 and TRBJ1-4 provide the parts outside the CDR3, is EPEVTQTPSHQVTQMGQEVILRCVPISNHLYFYWYRQILGQKVEFLVSFYNNEISEKSEIFDDQFSVERPDGSNFTLKIRSTKLEDSAMYFCASRLTGHGDEKLFFGSGTQLSVL.

Regarding this clone: The identical CDR3 is also encoded by other nucleotide sequences in the sample. The chain links TRBV5-6 to TRBJ2-3, with 9 bases matching TRBD2. The CDR3 has 18 amino acids. Germline V CDR1 and CDR2: SGHDT, YYEEEE. V shed 0 bases and J 3 bases; nucleotides not matched to a gene: 11. The CDR3 region is CASSLGIAGVLGTDTQYF. The CDR3 DNA follows: TGTGCCAGCAGCTTGGGGATAGCGGGGGTTTTAGGGACAGATACGCAGTATTTT.

The rearrangement uses TRBV7-7 and TRBJ2-1; TRBD1 agrees at 8 bases. This CDR3 has 13 amino acids. Unmatched junction bases numbered 3, after V lost 5 bases and J lost 6 bases. The germline CDR1 and CDR2 sequences are SSHAT and FNYEAQ (reference sequence). For the CDR3, the DNA is TGTGCCAGCAGCGAAACAGGGGGCAATGAGCAGTTCTTC. This sequence encodes CASSETGGNEQFF. The variable domain in full, completed from reference TRBV7-7 and TRBJ2-1, reads GAGVSQSPRYKVTKRGQDVTLRCDPISSHATLYWYQQALGQGPEFLTYFNYEAQPDKSGLPSDRFSAERPEGSISTLTIQRTEQRDSAMYRCASSETGGNEQFFGPGTRLTVL.

The V gene is TRBV5-4, the J gene TRBJ1-6; tentatively, D is TRBD1 (5 bases). V shed 0 bases and J shed 7 bases, with 11 bases lying between them. Germline lookup yields CDR1 SGHNT and CDR2 YYREEE (reference sequence). This CDR3 has 15 residues. The CDR3 loop reads CASSLVGRVNSPLHF. The CDR3 coding sequence is TGTGCCAGCAGCTTGGTTGGCAGGGTGAATTCACCCCTCCACTTT. Full variable domain (remainder filled in from reference TRBV5-4 and TRBJ1-6): ETGVTQSPTHLIKTRGQQVTLRCSSQSGHNTVSWYQQALGQGPQFIFQYYREEENGRGNFPPRFSGLQFPNYSSELNVNALELDDSALYLCASSLVGRVNSPLHFGNGTRLTVT.

A single count supports this clone. The genes are TRBV19 and TRBJ2-1, with unresolved D. CDR1 is LNHDA and CDR2 is SQIVND in the germline V gene (reference sequence). V dropped 1 base and J dropped 4 bases, with 5 bases sitting between them. This CDR3 is 13 amino acids long. The CDR3 bases are TGTGCCAGTAGTATAGCCCAATACAATGAGCAGTTCTTC. It yields the protein CASSIAQYNEQFF.

The table lists this clone with a few counts. This chain links TRBV30 with TRBJ1-1; a possible D gene is TRBD1 (6 bases). V was clipped by 5 bases and J by 9 bases, with 13 bases between them. This CDR3 has 11 amino acids. Germline assignment: CDR1 GTSNPN and CDR2 SVGIG (reference sequence). The CDR3 protein is CAWDGTGKAFF. The CDR3 DNA follows: TGTGCCTGGGACGGAACAGGGAAAGCTTTCTTT.

This sequence joins TRBV18 and TRBJ2-7; D might be TRBD1 (6 bases). Germline-derived CDR1 and CDR2 are KGHSH and LQKENI. V lost 1 base and J 2 bases, leaving 15 bases between the germline ends. This CDR3 comprises 16 residues. The DNA for the CDR3 is TGTGCCAGCTCACCACGACAGGCCGAGGGGACCTACGAGCAGTACTTC. Protein: CASSPRQAEGTYEQYF.

The chain uses TRBV29-1 and TRBJ2-7; TRBD2 matches at 11 bases. The CDR3 spans 16 residues. CDR1 is SQVTM and CDR2 is ANQGSEA in the germline V gene. CDR3 amino acids: CSYVSGRVGISYEQYF. The CDR3 DNA sequence: TGCAGTTACGTTAGCGGGAGGGTTGGTATTTCCTACGAGCAGTACTTC.

This clone appeared once. The rearrangement joins TRBV5-1 to TRBJ2-7; D is possibly TRBD2 (5 bases). V was trimmed by 0 bases and J by 7 bases, leaving 8 bases between them. CDR3 size: 12 residues. Germline CDR1 SGHRS, CDR2 YFSETQ. The CDR3 loop reads CASSLGSGEQYF. In DNA, the CDR3 is TGCGCCAGCAGCTTGGGGTCGGGAGAGCAGTACTTC. Filled out from reference TRBV5-1 and TRBJ2-7, the complete variable domain reads KAGVTQTPRYLIKTRGQQVTLSCSPISGHRSVSWYQQTPGQGLQFLFEYFSETQRNKGNFPGRFSGRQFSNSRSEMNVSTLELGDSALYLCASSLGSGEQYFGPGTRLTVT.

The chain is built from TRBV2 and TRBJ2-7, with 7 nucleotides matching TRBD1. CDR1 and CDR2 from the germline V gene are SNHLY and FYNNEI. V was clipped by 1 base and J by 2 bases; unmatched bases: 5. The CDR3 runs to 15 residues. CDR3 in DNA: TGTGCCAGCAGTGAAGAATGGCAGGGGGCCTACGAGCAGTACTTC. Translation: CASSEEWQGAYEQYF.

The genes are TRBV29-1 and TRBJ2-7, with 8 bases aligning to TRBD1. The CDR3 covers 11 residues. J lost 12 bases, V lost 0 bases, and 4 bases had no gene match. Germline CDR1 and CDR2: SQVTM and ANQGSEA. CDR3 amino acids: CSVEDFGQGYF. The CDR3 nucleotides are TGCAGCGTTGAAGATTTCGGACAGGGGTACTTC.

This chain links TRBV9 with TRBJ2-2, with D maybe TRBD1 (6 bases). Deletions cut 1 base from V and 2 bases from J, with 15 bases between. The V gene's germline CDR1 is SGDLS and CDR2 YYNGEE. This CDR3 comprises 17 residues. CDR3 sequence (DNA): TGTGCCAGCAGCGTACGAGTGGAACAGGGTAACACCGGGGAGCTGTTTTTT. This sequence encodes CASSVRVEQGNTGELFF.

The genes are TRBV7-3 and TRBJ1-1, with D possibly TRBD1 on 6 matching bases. CDR3 length: 12 amino acids. Germline V gene data show CDR1 as SGHTA and CDR2 as FQGTGA. Trimming shortened V by 5 bases and J by 5 bases, and 9 bases separated the two germline ends. CDR3 DNA: TGTGCCAGCAGCCGAACAGGGACTGAAGCTTTCTTT. It codes for CASSRTGTEAFF.

Points on this clone: One junction end does not reproduce the germline sequence, and a read error may be involved. The chain employs TRBV5-6 and TRBJ2-5, with unresolved D. CDR1 is SGHDT and CDR2 is YYEEEE in the germline V gene. The CDR3 sequence is 13 residues long. The CDR3 DNA follows: TGTGCCAGCAGCTTGGTTGGCCCCCCAGGTTATCACTTC. Translated, it gives CASSLVGPPGYHF.

V and J are TRBV9 and TRBJ2-5, with TRBD2 identical over 10 bases. The CDR3 is made up of 17 amino acids. V lost 0 bases to trimming and J lost 1 base; unmatched junction nucleotides: 6. Germline assignment: CDR1 SGDLS and CDR2 YYNGEE. CDR3 in DNA: TGTGCCAGCAGCGTAGGGTTAGCGGGGGGCTCCCAAGAGACCCAGTACTTC. This sequence encodes CASSVGLAGGSQETQYF.

The chain joins TRBV11-1 to TRBJ2-5; perhaps TRBD1 as D (6 bases). Germline lookup yields CDR1 SGHAT and CDR2 FQDESV (reference sequence). The V end lost 5 bases, the J end lost 5 bases, and 15 bases lay between the germline ends. This CDR3 region has 14 residues. CDR3 loop: CASSLQGPGETQYF. CDR3 DNA: TGTGCCAGCAGCCTGCAGGGGCCGGGGGAGACCCAGTACTTC. Complete variable domain (other parts from reference TRBV11-1 and TRBJ2-5): EAEVAQSPRYKITEKSQAVAFWCDPISGHATLYWYRQILGQGPELLVQFQDESVVDDSQLPKDRFSAERLKGVDSTLKIQPAELGDSAMYLCASSLQGPGETQYFGPGTRLLVL.

The gene calls are TRBV19 and TRBJ2-5; D is possibly TRBD1 (5 bases). Trimming cost V 5 bases and J 5 bases, with 12 bases left between them. Per germline, CDR1 LNHDA and CDR2 SQIVND (reference sequence). The CDR3 is 13 residues long. The CDR3 spells CASSSWTQETQYF. The CDR3 bases are TGTGCCAGTAGTTCGTGGACACAGGAGACCCAGTACTTC. Using reference TRBV19 and TRBJ2-5 for the parts outside the CDR3, the full variable domain is DGGITQSPKYLFRKEGQNVTLSCEQNLNHDAMYWYRQDPGQGLRLIYYSQIVNDFQKGDIAEGYSVSREKKESFPLTVTSAQKNPTAFYLCASSSWTQETQYFGPGTRLLVL.

J is TRBJ2-7 and V is TRBV7-2, with 13 positions matching TRBD2. Germline V gene data show CDR1 as SGHTA and CDR2 as FQGNSA. This CDR3 spans 15 amino acids. V shed 6 bases, J shed 2 bases, and the junction held 4 bases outside the gene matches. The CDR3 is CASRPGLAGAYEQYF. DNA of the CDR3: TGTGCCAGCAGACCAGGACTAGCGGGAGCCTACGAGCAGTACTTC.

The chain links TRBV15 to TRBJ1-1, with D perhaps TRBD1 (6 bases). This CDR3 comprises 16 residues. The germline CDR1 and CDR2 sequences are LNHNV and YYDKDF (reference sequence). Trimming removed 1 base at V and 7 bases at J, with 19 bases between. The CDR3, as DNA: TGTGCCACCAGCAGAGTTTTTGGGACACAGACCGTTGAAGCTTTCTTT. This translates into CATSRVFGTQTVEAFF.

This clone has a handful of counts. The V and J genes are TRBV4-3 and TRBJ2-1; TRBD2 matches 10 bases. Germline CDR1 LGHNA, CDR2 YSLEER. The CDR3 contains 15 residues. Trimming cost V 4 bases and J 6 bases; bases outside gene matches: 6. CDR3 protein: CASSRGLAEGNEQFF. The CDR3 nucleotides are TGCGCCAGCAGCCGAGGACTAGCGGAGGGCAATGAGCAGTTCTTC.